This note documents a single T cell receptor (beta chain) sequence. Its target is unknown. TCRdb keeps only in-frame clones here, not all; method: immunoSEQ multiplex PCR. The sample consists of 33,000 or so clones, 78% of them appearing once. This record belongs to a study of OX40 agonist ivuxolimab in advanced cancers. Turning to the study itself: Ivuxolimab, an agonist antibody against OX40 (CD134), was given to patients.

Study results and caveats: Clones of CD4+ and CD8+ blood T cells grew by week 6 at doses of 0.1 to 3.0 mg/kg.

Autoimmune disease history or systemic immunosuppression was exclusionary. Per the germline V gene, CDR1 is PRHDT and CDR2 is FYEKMQ (reference sequence). Trimming left V 5 bases short and J 5 bases short, with 13 bases between. The CDR3 contains 14 residues. Here the sequenced sample was CD4+ or CD8+ T cells sorted from blood, taken in a trial of the OX40 agonist ivuxolimab. The TCR originated in an adult with an advanced solid tumor such as melanoma, head and neck, liver or kidney cancer. The chain joins TRBV13 to TRBJ2-1; D is unclear. The CDR3 coding sequence is TGTGCCAGCAGCGCACGGCGCAGCCACAATGAGCAGTTCTTC. It encodes CASSARRSHNEQFF.